This T cell receptor beta chain was profiled in a study of cytomegalovirus exposure and HLA in healthy donors. Trimming took 3 bases from V and 6 from J, leaving 15 bases between them. Germline lookup yields CDR1 SEHNR and CDR2 FQNEAQ (reference sequence). This CDR3 has 14 amino acids. Primers for the PCR totalled 60 Vbeta and 13 Jbeta. In the original workflow: Roughly 81 million unique TCR beta chains, 8.5 million to 14 million shared, were counted in a later analysis. The assay was immunoSEQ multiplex PCR, and TCRdb's table has in-frame clones only and misses some. The D gene and trimming were derived from the DNA, and the V and J assignments and clone size from that table. The repertoire holds 100,000 to 150,000 clones, with over 60% as singletons. Regarding the study as a whole: Later on, a genetic analysis was performed. It linked a missense variant in DCLRE1C with V- and J-gene trimming of TCR beta. The productive fraction for most TCR beta V segments was about 87% or about 30% in an earlier analysis.

This clone was recorded a few times. Its antigen is currently unknown. The sample consisted of PBMCs. The clonotype was recovered from a man aged 18 to 29 in good health and CMV-seropositive. This chain links TRBV7-9 with TRBJ2-7; perhaps TRBD1 as D (5 bases). The CDR3 spells CASSLFQGESEQYF. CDR3 DNA sequence: TGTGCCAGCAGCTTGTTTCAGGGCGAGTCCGAGCAGTACTTC.